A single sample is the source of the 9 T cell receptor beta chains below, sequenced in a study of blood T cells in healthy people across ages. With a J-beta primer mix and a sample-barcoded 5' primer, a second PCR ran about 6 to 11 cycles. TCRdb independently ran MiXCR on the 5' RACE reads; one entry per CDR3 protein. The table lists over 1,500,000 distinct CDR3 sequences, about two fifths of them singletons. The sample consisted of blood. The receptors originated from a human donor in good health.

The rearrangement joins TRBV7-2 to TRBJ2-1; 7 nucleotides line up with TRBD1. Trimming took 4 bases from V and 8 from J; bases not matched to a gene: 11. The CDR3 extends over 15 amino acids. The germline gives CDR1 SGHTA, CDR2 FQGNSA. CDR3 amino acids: CASSSSGQLYDEQFF. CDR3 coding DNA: TGTGCCAGCAGCTCCTCGGGACAGCTTTACGATGAGCAGTTCTTC.

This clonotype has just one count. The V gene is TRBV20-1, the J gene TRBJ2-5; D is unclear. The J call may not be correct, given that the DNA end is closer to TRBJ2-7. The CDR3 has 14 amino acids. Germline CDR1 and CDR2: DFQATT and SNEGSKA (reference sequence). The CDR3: CSARASLSNREQYF. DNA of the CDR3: TGCAGTGCTAGAGCGTCCCTATCGAATCGCGAGCAGTACTTC.

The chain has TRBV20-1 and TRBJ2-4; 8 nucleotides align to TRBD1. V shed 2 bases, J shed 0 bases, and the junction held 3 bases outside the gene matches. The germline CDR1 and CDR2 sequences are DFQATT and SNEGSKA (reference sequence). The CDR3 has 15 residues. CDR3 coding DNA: TGCAGTGCTAGACAGGGGGCTCTAGCCAAAAACATTCAGTACTTC. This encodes CSARQGALAKNIQYF.

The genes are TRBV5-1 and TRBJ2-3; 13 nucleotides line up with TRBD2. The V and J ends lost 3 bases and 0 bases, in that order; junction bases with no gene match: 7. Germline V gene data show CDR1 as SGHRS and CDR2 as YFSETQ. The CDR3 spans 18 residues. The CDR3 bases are TGCGCCAGCAGCTACTCCGGGACTAGCGGGGTAAGCACAGATACGCAGTATTTT. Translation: CASSYSGTSGVSTDTQYF.

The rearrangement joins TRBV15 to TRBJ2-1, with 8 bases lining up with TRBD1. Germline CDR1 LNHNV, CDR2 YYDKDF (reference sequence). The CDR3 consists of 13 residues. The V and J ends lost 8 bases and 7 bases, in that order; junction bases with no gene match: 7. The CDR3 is CATDSDRENEQFF. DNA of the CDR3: TGTGCCACCGACTCGGACAGGGAAAATGAGCAGTTCTTC.

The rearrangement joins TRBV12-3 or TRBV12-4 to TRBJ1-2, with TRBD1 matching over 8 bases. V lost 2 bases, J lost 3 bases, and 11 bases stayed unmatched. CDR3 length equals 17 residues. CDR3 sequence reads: CASSLSDRAVGDYGYTF. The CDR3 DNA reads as TGTGCCAGCAGTTTATCGGACAGGGCGGTAGGGGACTATGGCTACACCTTC.

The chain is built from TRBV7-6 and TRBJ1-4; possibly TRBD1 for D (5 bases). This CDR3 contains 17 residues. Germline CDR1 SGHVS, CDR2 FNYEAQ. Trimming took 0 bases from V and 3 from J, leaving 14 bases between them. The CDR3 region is CASSLARTGAPNEKLFF. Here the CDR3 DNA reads TGTGCCAGCAGCTTAGCGCGCACAGGCGCGCCTAATGAAAAACTGTTTTTT. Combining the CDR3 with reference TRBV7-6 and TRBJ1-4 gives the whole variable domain GAGVSQSPRYKVTKRGQDVALRCDPISGHVSLYWYRQALGQGPEFLTYFNYEAQQDKSGLPNDRFSAERPEGSISTLTIQRTEQRDSAMYRCASSLARTGAPNEKLFFGSGTQLSVL.

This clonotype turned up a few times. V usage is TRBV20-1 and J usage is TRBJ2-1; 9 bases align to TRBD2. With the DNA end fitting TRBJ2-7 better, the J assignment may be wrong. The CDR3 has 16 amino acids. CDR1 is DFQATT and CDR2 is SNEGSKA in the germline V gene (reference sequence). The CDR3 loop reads CSAEGRLAASYNEQYF. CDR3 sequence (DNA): TGCAGTGCTGAGGGACGACTAGCGGCCTCCTACAATGAGCAGTACTTC.

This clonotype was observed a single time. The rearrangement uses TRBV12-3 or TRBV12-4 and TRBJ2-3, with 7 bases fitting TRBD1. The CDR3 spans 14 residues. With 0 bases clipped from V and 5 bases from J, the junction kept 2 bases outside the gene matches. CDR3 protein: CASSLAGGEDTQYF. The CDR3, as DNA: TGTGCCAGCAGTTTAGCAGGGGGCGAAGATACGCAGTATTTT.